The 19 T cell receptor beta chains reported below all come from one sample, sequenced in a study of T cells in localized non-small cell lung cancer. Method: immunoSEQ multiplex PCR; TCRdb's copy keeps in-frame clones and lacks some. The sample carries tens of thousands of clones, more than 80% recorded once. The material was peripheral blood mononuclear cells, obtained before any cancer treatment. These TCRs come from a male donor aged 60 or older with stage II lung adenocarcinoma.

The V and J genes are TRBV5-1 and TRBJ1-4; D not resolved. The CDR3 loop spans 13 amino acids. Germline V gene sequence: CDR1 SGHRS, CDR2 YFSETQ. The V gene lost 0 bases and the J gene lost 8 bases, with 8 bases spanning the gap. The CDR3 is CASSLASGEKLFF. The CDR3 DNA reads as TGCGCCAGCAGCTTGGCTTCGGGGGAAAAACTGTTTTTT.

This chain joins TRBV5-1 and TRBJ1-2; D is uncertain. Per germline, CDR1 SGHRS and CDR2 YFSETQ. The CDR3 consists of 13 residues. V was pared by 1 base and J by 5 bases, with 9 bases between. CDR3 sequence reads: CASSLPDSYGYTF. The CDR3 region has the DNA TGCGCCAGCAGCTTGCCTGATTCGTATGGCTACACCTTC.

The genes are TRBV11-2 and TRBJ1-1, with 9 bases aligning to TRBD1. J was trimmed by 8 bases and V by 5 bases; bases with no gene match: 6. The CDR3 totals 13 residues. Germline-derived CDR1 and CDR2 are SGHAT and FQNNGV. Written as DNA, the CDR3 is TGTGCCAGCAGCGGATACAGGGGGCAGGAAGCTTTCTTT. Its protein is CASSGYRGQEAFF.

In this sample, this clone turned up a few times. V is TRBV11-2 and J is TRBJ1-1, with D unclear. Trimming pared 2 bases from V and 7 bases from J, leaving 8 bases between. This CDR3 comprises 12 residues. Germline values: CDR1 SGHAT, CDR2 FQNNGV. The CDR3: CASSLSGVEAFF. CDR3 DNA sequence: TGTGCCAGCAGCTTAAGCGGGGTTGAAGCTTTCTTT.

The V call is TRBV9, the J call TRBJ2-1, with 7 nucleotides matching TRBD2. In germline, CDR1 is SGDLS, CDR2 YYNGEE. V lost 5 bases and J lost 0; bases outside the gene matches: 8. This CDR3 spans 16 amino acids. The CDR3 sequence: CASSILAASSYNEQFF. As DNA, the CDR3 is TGTGCCAGCAGTATTCTAGCGGCGAGCTCCTACAATGAGCAGTTCTTC.

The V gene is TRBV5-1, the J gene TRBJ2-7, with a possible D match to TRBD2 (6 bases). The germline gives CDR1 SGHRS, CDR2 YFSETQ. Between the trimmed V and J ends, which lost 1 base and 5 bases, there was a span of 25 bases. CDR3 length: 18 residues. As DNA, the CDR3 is TGCGCCAGCAGCTTGAGGGGCGGCGGGGCCCAAGGAAGCCACGAGCAGTACTTC. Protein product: CASSLRGGGAQGSHEQYF. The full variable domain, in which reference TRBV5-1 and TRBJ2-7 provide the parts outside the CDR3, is KAGVTQTPRYLIKTRGQQVTLSCSPISGHRSVSWYQQTPGQGLQFLFEYFSETQRNKGNFPGRFSGRQFSNSRSEMNVSTLELGDSALYLCASSLRGGGAQGSHEQYFGPGTRLTVT.

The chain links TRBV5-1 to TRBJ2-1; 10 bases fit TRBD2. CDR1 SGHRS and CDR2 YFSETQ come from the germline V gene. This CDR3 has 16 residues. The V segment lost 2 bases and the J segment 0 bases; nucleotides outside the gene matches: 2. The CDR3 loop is CASSFSSGGSYNEQFF. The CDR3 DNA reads TGCGCCAGCAGCTTTTCTAGCGGGGGCTCCTACAATGAGCAGTTCTTC. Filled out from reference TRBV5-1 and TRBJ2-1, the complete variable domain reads KAGVTQTPRYLIKTRGQQVTLSCSPISGHRSVSWYQQTPGQGLQFLFEYFSETQRNKGNFPGRFSGRQFSNSRSEMNVSTLELGDSALYLCASSFSSGGSYNEQFFGPGTRLTVL.

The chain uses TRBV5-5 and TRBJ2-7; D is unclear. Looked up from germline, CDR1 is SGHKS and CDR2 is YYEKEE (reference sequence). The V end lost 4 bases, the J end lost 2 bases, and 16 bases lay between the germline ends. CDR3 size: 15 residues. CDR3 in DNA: TGTGCCAGCAGCCCTAGTATACGGTCCCCCTACGAGCAGTACTTC. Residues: CASSPSIRSPYEQYF.

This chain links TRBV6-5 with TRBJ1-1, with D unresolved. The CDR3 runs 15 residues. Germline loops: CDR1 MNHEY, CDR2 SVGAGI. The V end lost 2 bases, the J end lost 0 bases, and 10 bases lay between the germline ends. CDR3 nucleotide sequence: TGTGCCAGCAGTTACAGCTCGAAGATGAACACTGAAGCTTTCTTT. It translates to CASSYSSKMNTEAFF.

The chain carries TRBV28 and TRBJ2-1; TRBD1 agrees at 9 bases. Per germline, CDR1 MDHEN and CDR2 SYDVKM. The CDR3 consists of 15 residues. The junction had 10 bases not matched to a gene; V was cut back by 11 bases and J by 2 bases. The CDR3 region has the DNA TGTGCCTCCAATGGGGACAGGGAGGCCTACAATGAGCAGTTCTTC. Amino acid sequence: CASNGDREAYNEQFF.

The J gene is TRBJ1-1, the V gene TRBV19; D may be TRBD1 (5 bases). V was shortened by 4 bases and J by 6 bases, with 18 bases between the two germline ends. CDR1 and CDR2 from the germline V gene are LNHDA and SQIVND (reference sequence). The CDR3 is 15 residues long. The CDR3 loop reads CASSNGVWGYAEAFF. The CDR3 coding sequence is TGTGCCAGTAGTAATGGGGTATGGGGCTATGCTGAAGCTTTCTTT.

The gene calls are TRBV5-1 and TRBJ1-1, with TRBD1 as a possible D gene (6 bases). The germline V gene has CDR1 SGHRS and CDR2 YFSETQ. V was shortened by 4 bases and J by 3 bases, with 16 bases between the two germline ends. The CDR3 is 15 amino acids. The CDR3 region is CASSTGGPRDTEAFF. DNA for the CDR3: TGCGCCAGCAGCACGGGGGGGCCTAGGGACACTGAAGCTTTCTTT.

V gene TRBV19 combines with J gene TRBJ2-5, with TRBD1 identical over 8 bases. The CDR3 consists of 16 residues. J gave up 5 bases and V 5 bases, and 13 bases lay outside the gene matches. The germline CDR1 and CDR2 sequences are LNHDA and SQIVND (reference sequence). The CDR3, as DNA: TGTGCCAGTAGTCCCACTGGACAGGGTAATTTGGAGACCCAGTACTTC. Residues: CASSPTGQGNLETQYF.

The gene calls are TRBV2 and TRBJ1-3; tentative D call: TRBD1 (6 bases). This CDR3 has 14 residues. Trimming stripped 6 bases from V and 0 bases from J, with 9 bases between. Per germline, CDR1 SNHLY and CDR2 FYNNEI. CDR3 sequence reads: CASRGALSGNTIYF. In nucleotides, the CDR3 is TGTGCCAGCAGGGGGGCGCTCTCTGGAAACACCATATATTTT.

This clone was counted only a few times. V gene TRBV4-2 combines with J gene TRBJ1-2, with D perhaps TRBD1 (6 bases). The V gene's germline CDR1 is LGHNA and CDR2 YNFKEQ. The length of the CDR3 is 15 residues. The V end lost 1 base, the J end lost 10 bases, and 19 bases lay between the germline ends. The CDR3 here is CASSQVVGQGMDYTF. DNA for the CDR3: TGTGCCAGCAGCCAAGTGGTGGGACAAGGCATGGACTACACCTTC.

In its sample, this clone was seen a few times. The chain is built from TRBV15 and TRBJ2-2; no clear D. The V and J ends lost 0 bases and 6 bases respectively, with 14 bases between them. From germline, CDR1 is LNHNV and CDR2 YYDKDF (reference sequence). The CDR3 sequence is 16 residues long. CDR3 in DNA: TGTGCCACCAGCAGAGATCTGGACGCGATCGCCGGGGAGCTGTTTTTT. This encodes CATSRDLDAIAGELFF.

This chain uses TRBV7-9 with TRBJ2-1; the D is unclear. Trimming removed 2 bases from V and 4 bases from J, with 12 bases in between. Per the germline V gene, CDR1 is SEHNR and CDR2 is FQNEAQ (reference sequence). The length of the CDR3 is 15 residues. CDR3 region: CASSLPSILYNEQFF. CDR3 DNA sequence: TGTGCCAGCAGCTTACCCTCGATCCTATACAATGAGCAGTTCTTC.

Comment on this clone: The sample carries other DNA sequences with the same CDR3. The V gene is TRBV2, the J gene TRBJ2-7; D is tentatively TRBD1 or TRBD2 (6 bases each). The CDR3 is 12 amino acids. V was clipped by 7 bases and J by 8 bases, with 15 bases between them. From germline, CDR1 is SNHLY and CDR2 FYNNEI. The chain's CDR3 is CASKKGGPQQYF. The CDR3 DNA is TGTGCCAGCAAAAAAGGGGGGCCCCAGCAGTACTTC.

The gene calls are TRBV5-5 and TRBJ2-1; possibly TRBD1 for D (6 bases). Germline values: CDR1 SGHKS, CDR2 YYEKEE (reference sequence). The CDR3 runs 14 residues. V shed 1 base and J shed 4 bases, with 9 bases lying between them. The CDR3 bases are TGTGCCAGCAGCTTGACAGGGCAATACAATGAGCAGTTCTTC. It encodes CASSLTGQYNEQFF. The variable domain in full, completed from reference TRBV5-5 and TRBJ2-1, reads DAGVTQSPTHLIKTRGQQVTLRCSPISGHKSVSWYQQVLGQGPQFIFQYYEKEERGRGNFPDRFSARQFPNYSSELNVNALLLGDSALYLCASSLTGQYNEQFFGPGTRLTVL.